What follows is one TCR beta chain and its context. What it recognizes is unknown. Sampling times: baseline, cycle 4 day 1, cycle 7 day 1. These data belong to a study of OX40 agonist ivuxolimab in advanced cancers. General study points: At doses 0.1 to 3.0 mg/kg, CD4+ and CD8+ clones expanded. The authors did not determine the antigen specificity of the expanded peripheral T cells.

Using immunoSEQ multiplex PCR, the repertoire was profiled, and TCRdb retains in-frame clones only, with some absent. The sample consists of about 60,000 clones, under 85% of them appearing once. CDR1 and CDR2 from the germline V gene are GTSNPN and SVGIG (reference sequence). CDR3 length: 15 residues. Trimming left V 5 bases short and J 2 bases short, with 16 bases between. This clonotype originated in an adult with an advanced solid tumor such as melanoma, head and neck, liver or kidney cancer. The sequenced sample was CD4+ or CD8+ T cells sorted from blood, obtained in a trial of the OX40 agonist ivuxolimab. V and J are TRBV30 and TRBJ1-5, with D perhaps TRBD1 (6 bases). CDR3 nucleotide sequence: TGTGCCTGGGGTACTAGGGGGAGCGGCAATCAGCCCCAGCATTTT. As protein: CAWGTRGSGNQPQHF.